Listed below are T cell receptor beta chains from one sample, sequenced in a study of cytomegalovirus exposure and HLA in healthy donors. Some clones are missing from TCRdb's copy, which holds only in-frame ones; the method was immunoSEQ multiplex PCR. The table has approximately 22,000 clones, 70% to 80% seen once. The sequenced sample was PBMCs. All receptors come from a man aged 55 to 69 in good health and CMV-seronegative. CDR3s include the opening cysteine and the closing phenylalanine or tryptophan. Each record gives: J gene, clone size, V gene, D gene, CDR3 DNA, CDR3 protein. The D gene is left open where the match is weak. Size tells how often a clone was seen (once, few, many) or the class of an expanded clone, and some rows leave it out.

>TRBJ1-2|.|TRBV7-9|.
TGTGCCAGCAGCCTAACTCCTACGCGCGGCAACTATGGCTACCCCTTC
CASSLTPTRGNYGYPF
>TRBJ2-1|.|TRBV5-6|TRBD2
TGTGCCAGCAGCCGGGTGAGTGGACTAGCGGGCAATGAGCAGTTCTTC
CASSRVSGLAGNEQFF
>TRBJ2-5|.|TRBV7-2|.
TGTGCCAGCAGCGACGACTTAAAGGGGAGGAAAGAGACCCAGTACTTC
CASSDDLKGRKETQYF
>TRBJ1-5|.|TRBV7-8|TRBD1
TGTGCCAGCAGTTCCGACAGGGTCGGCATCCAGCCCCAGCATTTT
CASSSDRVGIQPQHF
>TRBJ2-5|.|TRBV5-4|TRBD2
TGTTCCAGCAGCTTCGGTAGCGGGGGGATTGAGACCCAGTACTTC
CSSSFGSGGIETQYF
>TRBJ2-2|.|TRBV7-2|TRBD2
TGTGCCAGCAGCTTACATTCCAGCCTAGCGGGAGGGTCTCGCGGGGAGCTGTTTTTT
CASSLHSSLAGGSRGELFF
>TRBJ1-5|.|TRBV5-1|.
TGCGCCAGCAGCTTGGGAGGGCGGGATCAGCCCCAGCATTTT
CASSLGGRDQPQHF
>TRBJ2-7|once|TRBV19|TRBD1
TGTGCCGGTAGTACCGACCGCCCGGGACAGAGGAATTACGAGCAGTACTTC
CAGSTDRPGQRNYEQYF
>TRBJ2-7|.|TRBV7-2|TRBD2
TGTGCCAGCAGCTTCGGACTAGCGGGAGATGGCGAGCAGTACTTC
CASSFGLAGDGEQYF
>TRBJ1-2|once|TRBV19|.
TGTGCCAGTAGTCGATCGACAGGACATAACTATGGCTACACCTTC
CASSRSTGHNYGYTF
>TRBJ1-2|.|TRBV11-2|TRBD1
TGTGCCAGCAGCTTAGTCAGGACAGGTGGTTCATATGGCTACACCTTC
CASSLVRTGGSYGYTF
>TRBJ1-1|.|TRBV11-2|TRBD1
TGTGCCAGCAGCTTCAGGGGGCAGGGCACTGAAGCTTTCTTT
CASSFRGQGTEAFF
>TRBJ2-7|.|TRBV28|TRBD1
TGTGCCAGCAGAACGACAGGGTTGTACGAGCAGTACTTC
CASRTTGLYEQYF
>TRBJ2-3|.|TRBV7-2|.
TGTGCCAGCAGCTTAAAGCTATTGGCTAGCGCAGATACGCAGTATTTT
CASSLKLLASADTQYF
>TRBJ1-1|.|TRBV7-9|TRBD1
TGTGCCAGCAGCTCTGGACAGGGGATGAACACTGAAGCTTTCTTT
CASSSGQGMNTEAFF
>TRBJ2-3|.|TRBV7-2|.
TGTGCCAGCAGCTTAGCGAGGGTGGATACGCAGTATTTT
CASSLARVDTQYF
>TRBJ1-1|.|TRBV6-1|.
TGTGCCAGCAGTGAAGCCGGCAACAGGGTCACTGAAGCTTTCTTT
CASSEAGNRVTEAFF
>TRBJ1-3|few|TRBV5-1|TRBD1
TGCGCCAGCAGCTTAGAGCCGACAGGGGGCGGAAACACCATATATTTT
CASSLEPTGGGNTIYF
>TRBJ2-2|.|TRBV2|.
TGTGCCAGCAGTGAATGGTACAGGGCCACCGGGGAGCTGTTTTTT
CASSEWYRATGELFF
>TRBJ1-2|.|TRBV11-2|.
TGTGCCAGCAGCTTAGAGGGTCGGGTATTTAACTATGGCTACACCTTC
CASSLEGRVFNYGYTF
>TRBJ2-5|medium-sized|TRBV5-4|.
TGTGCCAGCAGCTGGGGGGGCCAAATGGAGACCCAGTACTTC
CASSWGGQMETQYF
>TRBJ2-7|.|TRBV18|.
TGTGCCAGCTCAAGGCAGACATCAGTTTACGAGCAGTACTTC
CASSRQTSVYEQYF
>TRBJ1-2|.|TRBV6-1|.
TGTGCCAGCAGTGTCTATTCGGGGGTAAACTATGGCTACACCTTC
CASSVYSGVNYGYTF
>TRBJ2-3|few|TRBV4-3|TRBD2
TGCGCCAGCAGCCCCCAACCTAGCGGGAGGGCAGATACGCAGTATTTT
CASSPQPSGRADTQYF
>TRBJ1-2|.|TRBV5-1|TRBD1
TGCGCCAGCGGGCCCGGGACAGGCTGTGGCTACACCTTC
CASGPGTGCGYTF
>TRBJ1-2|.|TRBV6-6|TRBD1
TGTGCCAGCAGGGGGACAGGGCGAGCCGATGGCTACACCTTC
CASRGTGRADGYTF
>TRBJ1-3|.|TRBV7-3|TRBD1
TGTGCCAGCAGCTTATTTACAGGGGGCTCTGGAAACACCATATATTTT
CASSLFTGGSGNTIYF
>TRBJ1-5|.|TRBV2|.
TGTGCCAGCCAGTATAGCAATCAGCCCCAGCATTTT
CASQYSNQPQHF
>TRBJ2-1|few|TRBV6-1|TRBD2
TGTGCCAGCCTTAGGGGAGTGGCGGGGGACAATGAGCAGTTCTTC
CASLRGVAGDNEQFF
>TRBJ1-1|.|TRBV6-5|TRBD1
TGTGCCAGCAGCTGGAACCCGACAGGGGGCTCTGAAGCTTTCTTT
CASSWNPTGGSEAFF
>TRBJ2-5|.|TRBV18|.
TGTGCCAGCTCACGAGAGGATGTGGCATTTCAAGAGACCCAGTACTTC
CASSREDVAFQETQYF
>TRBJ2-1|.|TRBV27|TRBD2
TGTGCCAGCAGCAAGACTAGCGGGGGTCGTCGAGAGCAGTTCTTC
CASSKTSGGRREQFF
>TRBJ2-5|.|TRBV6-1|.
TGTGCCAGCAGCCCCGGGGACTCGTACCAAGAGACCCAGTACTTC
CASSPGDSYQETQYF
>TRBJ1-1|.|TRBV19|.
TGTGCCAGTAGTCGACCTGGACAGCTCAAGACTGAAGCTTTCTTT
CASSRPGQLKTEAFF
>TRBJ2-7|.|TRBV27|TRBD2
TGTGCCAGCAGTCCAAGCGGGGGCGAGCAGTACTTC
CASSPSGGEQYF
>TRBJ2-7|.|TRBV6-1|TRBD1
TGTGCCAGCACCCTCGACAGGGCGACCTACGAGCAGTACTTC
CASTLDRATYEQYF
>TRBJ1-2|.|TRBV5-1|.
TGCGCCAGCAGCTTAAACCGAGGGGGTGACTATGGCTACACCTTC
CASSLNRGGDYGYTF
>TRBJ2-7|.|TRBV6-1|.
TGTGCCAGCAGTAAACAGGGCTACGAGCAGTACTTC
CASSKQGYEQYF
>TRBJ2-7|.|TRBV19|TRBD1
TGTGCCAGTAGTATTTTCGACTGGATTGGGACAGGGGAACCCTACGAGCAGTACTTC
CASSIFDWIGTGEPYEQYF
>TRBJ2-3|.|TRBV7-3|.
TGTGCCAGCAGCCCACAGGGCTGGAGCACAGATACGCAGTATTTT
CASSPQGWSTDTQYF
>TRBJ1-4|.|TRBV6-1|.
TGTGCCGGGTCAACAGGTGCCGAAAAACTGTTTTTT
CAGSTGAEKLFF
>TRBJ1-1|.|TRBV2|.
TGTGCCAGCAGTGAAAGACAAAATAAGAACACTGAAGCTTTCTTT
CASSERQNKNTEAFF
>TRBJ1-4|.|TRBV6-5|.
TGTGCCAGCAGGCGAAAACCAACTAATGAAAAACTGTTTTTT
CASRRKPTNEKLFF
>TRBJ2-1|.|TRBV7-2|.
TGTCCCAGCAGCTTAGTTTTCTCAGGAAACAATGAGCAGTTCTTC
CPSSLVFSGNNEQFF
>TRBJ2-2|.|TRBV18|.
TGTGCCAGCTCACCGCAGGCCGGGGAGCTGTTTTTT
CASSPQAGELFF
>TRBJ1-5|few|TRBV28|.
TGTGCCAGCACCCGGGAGGCGAACAATCAGCCCCAGCATTTT
CASTREANNQPQHF
>TRBJ2-3|.|TRBV6-6|TRBD2
TGTGCCAGCAGTTACGGAGAGGGGAGGGCAGATACGCAGTATTTT
CASSYGEGRADTQYF
>TRBJ2-7|.|TRBV19|TRBD1
TGTGCCAGTAGTGGGGAGAACAGGGGGCGGTTTTCCTACGAGCAGTACTTC
CASSGENRGRFSYEQYF